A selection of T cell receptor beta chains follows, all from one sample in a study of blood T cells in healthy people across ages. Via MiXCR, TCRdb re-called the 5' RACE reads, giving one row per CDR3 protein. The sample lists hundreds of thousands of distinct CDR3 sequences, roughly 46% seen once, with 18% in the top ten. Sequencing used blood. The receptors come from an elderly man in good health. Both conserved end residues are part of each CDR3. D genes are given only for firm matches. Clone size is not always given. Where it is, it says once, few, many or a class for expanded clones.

TGTGCCAGCAGCCATGTTGCCAAGGGCGCGGGGAATGAGCAGTTCTTC | CASSHVAKGAGNEQFF | . | 16 | . | TRBJ2-1 | TRBV4-2
TGTGCCAGCAGGGAAATCGGGAGGGTGGAGAACAATGAGCAGTTCTTC | CASREIGRVENNEQFF | once | 16 | TRBD2 | TRBJ2-1 | TRBV12-3/TRBV12-4
TGCAGCGTTGGCCTTAGGGGGGGAGAAGGTGAAGCTTTCTTT | CSVGLRGGEGEAFF | . | 14 | . | TRBJ1-1 | TRBV29-1
TGTGCCAGCAGTTTAAATACAGGGGGCCACTCCCACGAGCAGTACTTC | CASSLNTGGHSHEQYF | . | 16 | TRBD1 | TRBJ2-7 | TRBV27
TGCAGCGCTCTACCGGACCTCAACACTGAAGCTTTCTTT | CSALPDLNTEAFF | . | 13 | . | TRBJ1-1 | TRBV29-1
TGCAGCGGACAGGGGGCTAAGAACGAGCAGTACTTC | CSGQGAKNEQYF | . | 12 | TRBD1 | TRBJ2-7 | TRBV29-1
TGTGCCAGCAGCTTAGGGACTTCTAACTATGGCTACACCTTC | CASSLGTSNYGYTF | few | 14 | . | TRBJ1-2 | TRBV7-2
TGTGCCAGCAGTCCGGCAAATCGCGGGAGGGCCCTCGAGCAGTACTTC | CASSPANRGRALEQYF | few | 16 | TRBD2 | TRBJ2-7 | TRBV6-2/TRBV6-3
TGTGCCAGCAGTTTGGTGCACCGCTCCTACGAGCAGTACTTC | CASSLVHRSYEQYF | . | 14 | . | TRBJ2-7 | TRBV28
TGTGCCAGCTCACCAAATCCTATCGCGGAGCCCCAGCATTTT | CASSPNPIAEPQHF | few | 14 | . | TRBJ1-5 | TRBV18
TGTGCCAGCAGCTTAACTATGGAGGCAGATACGCAGTATTTT | CASSLTMEADTQYF | . | 14 | . | TRBJ2-3 | TRBV7-9
TGCGCCAGCAGCTTGATCTGGAGAGGAAAAGAGACCCAGTACTTC | CASSLIWRGKETQYF | . | 15 | . | TRBJ2-5 | TRBV5-1
TGCGCCAGCAGCTTGGAGGGGACAGGGTGGGAGACCCAGTACTTC | CASSLEGTGWETQYF | . | 15 | TRBD1 | TRBJ2-5 | TRBV5-1
TGTGCCAGCTGGGACAGGCCGAACACTGAAGCTTTCTTT | CASWDRPNTEAFF | . | 13 | TRBD1 | TRBJ1-1 | TRBV6-5
TGCAGTGCCGTGGACACCCGTCCCTACGAGCAGTACTTC | CSAVDTRPYEQYF | . | 13 | . | TRBJ2-7 | TRBV20-1
TGCGCCAGCAGCTTGCGAACCTCAGAGACCCAGTACTTC | CASSLRTSETQYF | few | 13 | . | TRBJ2-5 | TRBV5-1
TGCGCCAGCAGCTTGGAACTAGTAGGTGGGACTGAAGCTTTCTTT | CASSLELVGGTEAFF | few | 15 | . | TRBJ1-1 | TRBV5-1
TGTGCCAGCAGCCCACCCCCCAGGGGAACGGGGGGGTACTCCTACAATGAGCAGTTCTTC | CASSPPPRGTGGYSYNEQFF | few | 20 | TRBD2 | TRBJ2-1 | TRBV9
TGCGCCAGCAGCTTGGGGGGACAGGGATCCTACGAGCAGTACTTC | CASSLGGQGSYEQYF | many | 15 | TRBD1 | TRBJ2-7 | TRBV5-1
TGTGCCAGCAGCGTGGACCAAGGGGATGGCACTGAAGCTTTCTTT | CASSVDQGDGTEAFF | . | 15 | . | TRBJ1-1 | TRBV9
TGCAGTGCTAGAGATCTGGTAGCGGGTTTTGAGCAGTTCTTC | CSARDLVAGFEQFF | few | 14 | TRBD2 | TRBJ2-1 | TRBV20-1
TGTGCCAGCAGTGTGCCTCTGGGGCGCACAGATACGCAGTATTTT | CASSVPLGRTDTQYF | . | 15 | . | TRBJ2-3 | TRBV6-1
TGTGCCAGCTCAGAAAATCGACACAATGAGCAGTTCTTC | CASSENRHNEQFF | . | 13 | . | TRBJ2-1 | TRBV18
TGTGCCAGCAGACTAGGGCAGGGGTGGACCGGGGAGCTGTTTTTT | CASRLGQGWTGELFF | . | 15 | . | TRBJ2-2 | TRBV28
TGTGCCAGCTCACCTTCCGGACAGGGTTATGGCTACACCTTC | CASSPSGQGYGYTF | many | 14 | TRBD1 | TRBJ1-2 | TRBV18
TGTGCCAGCAGTTTATTCCTGCGGGGACTTGACACCGGGGAGCTGTTTTTT | CASSLFLRGLDTGELFF | . | 17 | . | TRBJ2-2 | TRBV28
TGCGCCAGCAGCTTGGATCCCCTTATCACAGATACGCAGTATTTT | CASSLDPLITDTQYF | . | 15 | . | TRBJ2-3 | TRBV5-1
TGTGCCAGCAGCTTTGGACAGGGTTACCAAGAGACCCAGTTCTTC | CASSFGQGYQETQFF | . | 15 | TRBD1 | TRBJ2-1 | TRBV7-3
TGTGCCAGCAGCCCAGGGACTATTCGGGCAGATACGCAGTATTTT | CASSPGTIRADTQYF | . | 15 | TRBD2 | TRBJ2-3 | TRBV4-2
TGTGCCAGCAGCAACGCTTGGGGTAAAGGAGAGACCCAGTACTTC | CASSNAWGKGETQYF | . | 15 | . | TRBJ2-5 | TRBV4-2
TGTGCCAGCGGGCAGGGATCCACCTACGAGCAGTACTTC | CASGQGSTYEQYF | once | 13 | . | TRBJ2-7 | TRBV7-2